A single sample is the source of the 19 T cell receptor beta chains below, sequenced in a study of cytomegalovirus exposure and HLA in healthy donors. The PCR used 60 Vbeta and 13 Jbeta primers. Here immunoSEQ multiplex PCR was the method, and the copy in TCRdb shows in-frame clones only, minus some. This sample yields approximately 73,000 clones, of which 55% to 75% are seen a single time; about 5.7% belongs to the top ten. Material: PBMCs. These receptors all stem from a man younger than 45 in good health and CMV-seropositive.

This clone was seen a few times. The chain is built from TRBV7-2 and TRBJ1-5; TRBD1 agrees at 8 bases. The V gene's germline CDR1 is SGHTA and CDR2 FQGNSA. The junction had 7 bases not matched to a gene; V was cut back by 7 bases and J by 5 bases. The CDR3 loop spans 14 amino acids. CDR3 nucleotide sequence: TGTGCCAGCACCGGACAGGGAGGGGATCAGCCCCAGCATTTT. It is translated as CASTGQGGDQPQHF.

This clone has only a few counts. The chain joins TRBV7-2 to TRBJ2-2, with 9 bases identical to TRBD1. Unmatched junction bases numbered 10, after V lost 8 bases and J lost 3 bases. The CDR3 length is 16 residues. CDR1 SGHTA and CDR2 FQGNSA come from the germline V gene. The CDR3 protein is CASGGSRQGDTGELFF. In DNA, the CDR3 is TGTGCCAGCGGGGGCTCGCGACAGGGGGACACCGGGGAGCTGTTTTTT.

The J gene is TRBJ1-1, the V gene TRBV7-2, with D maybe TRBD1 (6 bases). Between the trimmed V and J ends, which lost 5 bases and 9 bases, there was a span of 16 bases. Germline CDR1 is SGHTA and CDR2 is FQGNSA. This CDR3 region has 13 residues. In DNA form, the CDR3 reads TGTGCCAGCAGCATCCGGTCAACAGGGCAAGCTTTCTTT. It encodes CASSIRSTGQAFF.

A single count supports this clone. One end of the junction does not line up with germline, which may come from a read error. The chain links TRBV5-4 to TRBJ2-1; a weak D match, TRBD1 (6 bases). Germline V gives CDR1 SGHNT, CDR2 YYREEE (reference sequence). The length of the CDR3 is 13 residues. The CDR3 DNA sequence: TGTGCCAGCAGGTTGGACAGTTACAATGAGCAGTTCTTC. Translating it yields CASRLDSYNEQFF. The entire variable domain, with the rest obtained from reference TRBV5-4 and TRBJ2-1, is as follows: ETGVTQSPTHLIKTRGQQVTLRCSSQSGHNTVSWYQQALGQGPQFIFQYYREEENGRGNFPPRFSGLQFPNYSSELNVNALELDDSALYLCASRLDSYNEQFFGPGTRLTVL.

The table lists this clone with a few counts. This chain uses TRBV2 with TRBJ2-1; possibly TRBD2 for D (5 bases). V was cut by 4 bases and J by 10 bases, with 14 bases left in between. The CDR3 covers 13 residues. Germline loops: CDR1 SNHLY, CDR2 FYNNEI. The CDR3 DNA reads TGTGCCAGCAGTGTGGAGGAGCGCCTCGAGCAGTTCTTC. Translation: CASSVEERLEQFF.

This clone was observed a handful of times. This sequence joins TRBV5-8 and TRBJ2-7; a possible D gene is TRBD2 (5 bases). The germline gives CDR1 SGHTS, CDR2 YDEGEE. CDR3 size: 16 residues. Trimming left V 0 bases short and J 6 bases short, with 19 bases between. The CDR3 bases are TGTGCCAGCAGCTTGGTCGCTCAGCGGTTGAGGATCGAGCAGTACTTC. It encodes CASSLVAQRLRIEQYF.

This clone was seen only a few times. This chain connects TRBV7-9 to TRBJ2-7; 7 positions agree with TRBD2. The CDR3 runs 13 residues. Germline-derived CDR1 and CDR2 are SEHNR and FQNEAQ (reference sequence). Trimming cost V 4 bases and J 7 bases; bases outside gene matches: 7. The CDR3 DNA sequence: TGTGCCAGCAGCTCCGGGGACTATAGGGAGCAGTACTTC. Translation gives CASSSGDYREQYF.

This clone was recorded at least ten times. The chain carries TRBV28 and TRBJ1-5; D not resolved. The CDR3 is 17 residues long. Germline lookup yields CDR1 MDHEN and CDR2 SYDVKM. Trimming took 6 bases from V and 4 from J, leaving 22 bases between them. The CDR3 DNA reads TGTGCCAGCAGCGTCCCCCTTTCCGGGAACGGGAATCAGCCCCAGCATTTT. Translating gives CASSVPLSGNGNQPQHF.

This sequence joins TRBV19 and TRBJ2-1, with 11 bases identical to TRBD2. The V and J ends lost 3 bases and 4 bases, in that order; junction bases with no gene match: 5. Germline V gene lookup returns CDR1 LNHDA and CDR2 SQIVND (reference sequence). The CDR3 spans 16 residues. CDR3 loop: CASSISGTSGYNEQFF. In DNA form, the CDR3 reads TGTGCCAGTAGTATTTCTGGGACTAGCGGTTACAATGAGCAGTTCTTC.

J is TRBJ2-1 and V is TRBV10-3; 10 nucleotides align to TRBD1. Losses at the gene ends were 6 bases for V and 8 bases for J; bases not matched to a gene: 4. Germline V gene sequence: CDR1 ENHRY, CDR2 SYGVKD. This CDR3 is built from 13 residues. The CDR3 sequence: CAIRSGQGDEQFF. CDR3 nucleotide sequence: TGTGCCATCAGGAGCGGACAGGGGGATGAGCAGTTCTTC.

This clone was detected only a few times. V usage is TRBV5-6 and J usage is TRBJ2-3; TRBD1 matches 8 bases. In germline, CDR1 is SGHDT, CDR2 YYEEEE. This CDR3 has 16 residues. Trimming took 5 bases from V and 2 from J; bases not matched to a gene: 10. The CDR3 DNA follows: TGTGCCAGCAGTCGGGACAGGTGGCCCACCACAGATACGCAGTATTTT. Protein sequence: CASSRDRWPTTDTQYF.

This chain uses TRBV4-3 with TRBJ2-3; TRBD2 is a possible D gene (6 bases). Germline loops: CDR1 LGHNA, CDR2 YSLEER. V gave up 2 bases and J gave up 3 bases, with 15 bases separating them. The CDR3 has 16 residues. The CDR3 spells CASSQTGLSGTDTQYF. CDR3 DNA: TGCGCCAGCAGCCAAACCGGCCTTAGCGGAACAGATACGCAGTATTTT.

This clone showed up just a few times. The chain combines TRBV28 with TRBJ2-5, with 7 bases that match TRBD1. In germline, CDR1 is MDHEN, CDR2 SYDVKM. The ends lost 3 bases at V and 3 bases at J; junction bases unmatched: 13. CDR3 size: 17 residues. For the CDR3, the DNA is TGTGCCAGCAGTTTCCAGGGGGATGAAGCGTTCGAAGAGACCCAGTACTTC. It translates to CASSFQGDEAFEETQYF.

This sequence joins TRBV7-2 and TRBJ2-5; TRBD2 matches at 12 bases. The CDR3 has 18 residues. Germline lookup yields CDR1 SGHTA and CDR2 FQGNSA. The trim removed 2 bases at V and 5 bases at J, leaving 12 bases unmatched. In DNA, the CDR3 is TGTGCCAGCAGCTTAAGGCTAGCGGGGGGGCCATCTACTGAGACCCAGTACTTC. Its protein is CASSLRLAGGPSTETQYF.

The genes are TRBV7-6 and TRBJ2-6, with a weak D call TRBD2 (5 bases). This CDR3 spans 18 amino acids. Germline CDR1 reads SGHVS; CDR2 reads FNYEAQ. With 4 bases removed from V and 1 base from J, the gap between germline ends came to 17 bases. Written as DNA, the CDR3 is TGTGCCAGCAGCTCGATACTAGACTCATCATCTGGGGCCAACGTCCTGACTTTC. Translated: CASSSILDSSSGANVLTF. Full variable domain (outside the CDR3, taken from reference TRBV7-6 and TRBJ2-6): GAGVSQSPRYKVTKRGQDVALRCDPISGHVSLYWYRQALGQGPEFLTYFNYEAQQDKSGLPNDRFSAERPEGSISTLTIQRTEQRDSAMYRCASSSILDSSSGANVLTFGAGSRLTVL.

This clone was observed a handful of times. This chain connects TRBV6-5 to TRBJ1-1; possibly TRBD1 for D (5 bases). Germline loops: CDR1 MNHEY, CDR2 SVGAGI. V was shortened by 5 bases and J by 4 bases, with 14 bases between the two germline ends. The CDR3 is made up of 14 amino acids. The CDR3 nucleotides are TGTGCCAGCAGTAAGGGCAGACAGTTCACTGAAGCTTTCTTT. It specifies CASSKGRQFTEAFF.

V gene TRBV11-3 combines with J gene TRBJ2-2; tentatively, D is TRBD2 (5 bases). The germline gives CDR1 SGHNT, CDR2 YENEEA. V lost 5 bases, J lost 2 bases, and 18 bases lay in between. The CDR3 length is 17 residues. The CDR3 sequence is CASSLQVDYTNTGELFF. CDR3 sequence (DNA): TGTGCCAGCAGCCTGCAGGTCGACTATACCAACACCGGGGAGCTGTTTTTT.

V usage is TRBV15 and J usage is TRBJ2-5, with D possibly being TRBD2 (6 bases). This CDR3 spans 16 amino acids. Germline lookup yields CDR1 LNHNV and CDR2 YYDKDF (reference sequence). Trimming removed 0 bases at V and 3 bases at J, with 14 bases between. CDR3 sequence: CATSRDAPGEEETQYF. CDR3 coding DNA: TGTGCCACCAGCAGAGATGCCCCGGGGGAGGAAGAGACCCAGTACTTC.

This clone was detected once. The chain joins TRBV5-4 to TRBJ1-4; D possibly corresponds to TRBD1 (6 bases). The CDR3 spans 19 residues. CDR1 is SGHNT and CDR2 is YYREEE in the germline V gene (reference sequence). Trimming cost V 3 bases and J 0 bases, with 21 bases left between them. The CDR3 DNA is TGTGCCAGCAGCTCGGCTAAAACACTACAGGGTGCAACTAATGAAAAACTGTTTTTT. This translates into CASSSAKTLQGATNEKLFF.